This passage covers 6 T cell receptor beta chains from one sample sequenced in a study of human CD8 memory T cell subsets. It was UMI-labeled 5' RACE by which the TCR beta libraries were made. For each CDR3 protein, TCRdb gives one entry from its re-call of the 5' RACE reads, without DNA. The table for this sample gives thousands of distinct CDR3 sequences. Specimen: CD8+ effector memory T cells (TEM) sorted from PBMCs. Stated subset: effector memory CD8 T cells, CCR7- CD45RO+ CD95+. These receptors came from a human donor in good health.

This chain uses TRBV19 with TRBJ1-3. This CDR3 is 15 amino acids long. Germline V gives CDR1 LNHDA, CDR2 SQIVND (reference sequence). Here the CDR3 reads CASTLTSSAGNTIYF.

The V call is TRBV13, the J call TRBJ2-7. Germline V gene lookup returns CDR1 PRHDT and CDR2 FYEKMQ (reference sequence). This CDR3 spans 13 amino acids. The chain's CDR3 is CASSFRRSYEQYF.

The chain joins TRBV5-5 to TRBJ2-4; with no DNA, the TCRdb D assignment of TRBD1 cannot be verified. Germline lookup yields CDR1 SGHKS and CDR2 YYEKEE (reference sequence). This CDR3 is 14 amino acids long. The CDR3 here is CASSLRTGLNIQYF.

V gene TRBV11-2 combines with J gene TRBJ2-2; without DNA, the TCRdb call of TRBD2 cannot be checked. CDR3 size: 11 residues. CDR1 and CDR2 (germline): SGHAT, FQNNGV. The CDR3 loop reads CAIGETGELFF.

The chain recombines TRBV28 with TRBJ2-3; checking the TCRdb D call of TRBD2 is not possible without DNA. Germline V gives CDR1 MDHEN, CDR2 SYDVKM. The CDR3 extends over 15 amino acids. CDR3 sequence reads: CASSALAEITDTQYF.

This clonotype shows up as large (0.1 to 1%) by frequency. V is TRBV12-5 and J is TRBJ2-3; the TRBD2 assignment by TCRdb is unverifiable without DNA. Germline loops: CDR1 LGHNT, CDR2 FRNRAP. The CDR3 spans 13 residues. This CDR3 is CAQGGLLTDTQYF.